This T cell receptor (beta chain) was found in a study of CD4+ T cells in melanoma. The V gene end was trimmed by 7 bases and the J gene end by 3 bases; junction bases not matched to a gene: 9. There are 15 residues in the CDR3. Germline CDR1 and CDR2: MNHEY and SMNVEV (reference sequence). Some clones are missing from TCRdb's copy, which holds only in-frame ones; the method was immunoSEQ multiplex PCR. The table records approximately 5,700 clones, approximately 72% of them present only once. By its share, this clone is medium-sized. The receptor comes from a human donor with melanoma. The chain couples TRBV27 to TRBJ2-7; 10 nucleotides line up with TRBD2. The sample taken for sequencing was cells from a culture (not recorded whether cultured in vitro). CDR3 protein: CASTYSGGTFYEQYF. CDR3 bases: TGTGCCAGCACCTATAGCGGGGGGACCTTCTACGAGCAGTACTTC.